The 9 T cell receptor beta chains in this list originate from one sample, sequenced in a study of blood T cell repertoires in COVID-19. TCRdb's table, derived via immunoSEQ multiplex PCR, lists solely in-frame clones and lacks some. The sample lists about 410,000 clones, about 88% occurring once. Sequencing was done on a sample of peripheral blood. The receptors were gathered from a woman between 35 and 50 years old with COVID-19, enrolled during active disease.

This rearrangement joins TRBV6-2 or TRBV6-3 to TRBJ1-2; 10 bases map to TRBD1. CDR3 size: 15 residues. CDR1 MNHEY and CDR2 SVGEGT come from the germline V gene. Unmatched junction bases numbered 11, after V lost 5 bases and J lost 8 bases. The CDR3 loop is CASSRPGTGEQGYTF. CDR3 nucleotides: TGTGCCAGCAGTCGTCCCGGGACAGGGGAACAGGGCTACACCTTC.

The chain has TRBV11-3 and TRBJ1-1; TRBD1 aligns across 7 bases. J gave up 1 base and V 5 bases, and 1 base lay outside the gene matches. This CDR3 contains 13 residues. CDR1 and CDR2 from the germline V gene are SGHNT and YENEEA. DNA of the CDR3: TGTGCCAGCAGCCGGACAGGGAACACTGAAGCTTTCTTT. Its protein is CASSRTGNTEAFF.

The V call is TRBV7-3, the J call TRBJ2-7; tentatively, D is TRBD2 (6 bases). The CDR3 covers 16 residues. Trimming left V 3 bases short and J 3 bases short, with 18 bases between. Germline lookup yields CDR1 SGHTA and CDR2 FQGTGA. CDR3 sequence reads: CASSLGPKDYGYEQYF. CDR3 coding DNA: TGTGCCAGCAGCTTGGGACCCAAGGACTACGGCTACGAGCAGTACTTC.

The genes are TRBV11-1 and TRBJ2-1, with D perhaps matching TRBD2 (6 bases). V dropped 3 bases and J dropped 4 bases, with 16 bases sitting between them. Per the germline V gene, CDR1 is SGHAT and CDR2 is FQDESV (reference sequence). The CDR3 is 16 residues long. CDR3 sequence reads: CASSFFTGLSYNEQFF. Written as DNA, the CDR3 is TGTGCCAGCAGCTTCTTTACGGGACTCTCGTACAATGAGCAGTTCTTC.

The J gene is TRBJ1-1, the V gene TRBV6-2 or TRBV6-3; perhaps TRBD1 as D (5 bases). CDR3 length: 12 residues. V was cut by 4 bases and J by 5 bases, with 8 bases left in between. The germline V gene encodes CDR1 MNHEY and CDR2 SVGEGT. CDR3 bases: TGTGCCAGCAGTTCAGGGATAACTGAAGCTTTCTTT. Translated, it gives CASSSGITEAFF.

The gene calls are TRBV6-2 or TRBV6-3 and TRBJ1-1; D unresolved. Germline V gene sequence: CDR1 MNHEY, CDR2 SVGEGT. CDR3 length equals 17 residues. V lost 3 bases and J 0 bases, leaving 17 bases between the germline ends. This CDR3 is CASSYKRHERLNTEAFF. CDR3 nucleotides: TGTGCCAGCAGTTATAAGAGGCATGAGAGGCTGAACACTGAAGCTTTCTTT.

This rearrangement joins TRBV6-2 or TRBV6-3 to TRBJ1-1; 8 bases align to TRBD1. The V gene end was trimmed by 3 bases and the J gene end by 0 bases; junction bases not matched to a gene: 12. Germline CDR1 reads MNHEY; CDR2 reads SVGEGT. The CDR3 contains 18 residues. CDR3 DNA sequence: TGTGCCAGCAGTTATTTTTTATGGACAGGGATCATGAACACTGAAGCTTTCTTT. Residues: CASSYFLWTGIMNTEAFF.

The J gene is TRBJ2-3, the V gene TRBV29-1; TRBD2 agrees at 8 bases. The CDR3 has 13 residues. Germline loops: CDR1 SQVTM, CDR2 ANQGSEA. Losses at the gene ends were 6 bases for V and 5 bases for J; bases not matched to a gene: 7. The CDR3 DNA reads TGCAGCGTCAAAGCGGGAGTGATAGATACGCAGTATTTT. Translating it yields CSVKAGVIDTQYF.

The chain carries TRBV27 and TRBJ1-4, with D tentatively TRBD1 (5 bases). The CDR3 loop spans 15 amino acids. Germline assignment: CDR1 MNHEY and CDR2 SMNVEV (reference sequence). V lost 1 base and J lost 6, with 12 bases in between. The CDR3: CASSLFRGGDEKLFF. CDR3 nucleotide sequence: TGTGCCAGCAGTTTATTTCGGGGGGGGGATGAAAAACTGTTTTTT.